This T cell receptor beta chain was obtained from a study of cytomegalovirus exposure and HLA in healthy donors. The study's findings and limits: It was shown in a later analysis that HLA-associated TCR beta chains were more clonally expanded than other, equally common chains. Later work found that TCR association rates differed between HLA loci; DRB1 had the most and HLA-C the fewest.

Worth noting for this clone: As yet, its antigen is unknown.

Amplification used 60 Vbeta primers and 13 Jbeta primers. Produced via immunoSEQ multiplex PCR; TCRdb's table is partial and in-frame only. The listing contains around 200,000 clones. Trimming removed 1 base at V and 5 bases at J, with 11 bases between. CDR3 size: 14 residues. CDR1 and CDR2 from the germline V gene are SGHVS and FQNEAQ. The chain carries TRBV7-8 and TRBJ2-5; tentative D call: TRBD1 (5 bases). Sequenced material: PBMCs. This TCR was recovered from a woman aged 30 to 39 in good health and CMV-seropositive. The CDR3 nucleotides read TGTGCCAGCAGCTTAGATAGGGGCAAGGAGACCCAGTACTTC. Its translation: CASSLDRGKETQYF.